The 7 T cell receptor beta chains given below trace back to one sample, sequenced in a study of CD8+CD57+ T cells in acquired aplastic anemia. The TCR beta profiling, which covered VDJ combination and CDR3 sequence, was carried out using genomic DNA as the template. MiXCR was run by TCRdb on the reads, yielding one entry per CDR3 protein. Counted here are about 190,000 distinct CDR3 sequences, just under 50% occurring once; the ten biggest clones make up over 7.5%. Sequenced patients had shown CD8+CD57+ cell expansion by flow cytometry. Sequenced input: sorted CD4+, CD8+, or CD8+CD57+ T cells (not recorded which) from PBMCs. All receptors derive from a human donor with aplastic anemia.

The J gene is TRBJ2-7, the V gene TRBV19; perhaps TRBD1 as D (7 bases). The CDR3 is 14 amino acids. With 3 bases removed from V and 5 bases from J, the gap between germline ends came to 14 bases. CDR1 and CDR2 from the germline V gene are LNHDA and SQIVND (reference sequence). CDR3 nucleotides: TGTGCCAGTAGTATGGGAGGACAGGCCCACGAGCAGTACTTC. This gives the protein CASSMGGQAHEQYF.

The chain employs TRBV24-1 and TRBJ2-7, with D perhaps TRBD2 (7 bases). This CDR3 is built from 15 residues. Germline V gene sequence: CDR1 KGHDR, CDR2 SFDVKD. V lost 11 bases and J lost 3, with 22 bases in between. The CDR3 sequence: CASKYEGGAHYEQYF. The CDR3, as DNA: TGTGCCAGCAAATACGAGGGGGGGGCTCACTACGAGCAGTACTTC.

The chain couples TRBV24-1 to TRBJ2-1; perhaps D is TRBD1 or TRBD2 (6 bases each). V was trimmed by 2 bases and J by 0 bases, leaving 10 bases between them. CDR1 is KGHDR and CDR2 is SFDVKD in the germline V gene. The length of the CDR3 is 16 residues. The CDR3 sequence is CATSDSGASSYNEQFF. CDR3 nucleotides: TGTGCCACCAGTGATTCGGGGGCGAGCTCCTACAATGAGCAGTTCTTC.

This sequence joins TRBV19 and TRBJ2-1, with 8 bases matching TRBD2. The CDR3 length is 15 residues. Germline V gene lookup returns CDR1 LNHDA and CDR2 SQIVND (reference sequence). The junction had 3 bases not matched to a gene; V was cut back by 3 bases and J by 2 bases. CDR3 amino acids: CASSIGGLAYNEQFF. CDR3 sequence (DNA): TGTGCCAGTAGTATTGGGGGACTAGCCTACAATGAGCAGTTCTTC.

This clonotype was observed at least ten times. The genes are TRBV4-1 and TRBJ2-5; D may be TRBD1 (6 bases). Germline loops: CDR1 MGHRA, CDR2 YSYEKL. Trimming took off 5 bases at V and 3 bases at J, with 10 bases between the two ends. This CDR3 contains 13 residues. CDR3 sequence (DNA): TGCGCCAGCAGCTTCCGGACAGAAGAGACCCAGTACTTC. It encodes CASSFRTEETQYF.

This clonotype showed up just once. In DNA, the CDR3 is TGCGCCAGCAGTACGGACAGAGGGGCCCTCGGTGAGCAGTTCTTC. It codes for CASSTDRGALGEQFF. This sequence joins TRBV10-1 and TRBJ2-1; maybe TRBD1 (6 bases). V shed 5 bases and J shed 9 bases, with 20 bases lying between them. The CDR3 length is 15 residues. CDR1 is WNHNN, CDR2 SYGVQD, per germline (reference sequence).

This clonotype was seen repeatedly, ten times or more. In nucleotides, the CDR3 is TGTGCCAGCAGCTTAGCTCTAGGCCTGCCTGAAAAACTGTTTTTT. Protein: CASSLALGLPEKLFF. V is TRBV11-2 and J is TRBJ1-4; D is ambiguous. CDR3 length: 15 residues. The V gene's germline CDR1 is SGHAT and CDR2 FQNNGV. V shed 1 base and J shed 7 bases, with 13 bases lying between them.